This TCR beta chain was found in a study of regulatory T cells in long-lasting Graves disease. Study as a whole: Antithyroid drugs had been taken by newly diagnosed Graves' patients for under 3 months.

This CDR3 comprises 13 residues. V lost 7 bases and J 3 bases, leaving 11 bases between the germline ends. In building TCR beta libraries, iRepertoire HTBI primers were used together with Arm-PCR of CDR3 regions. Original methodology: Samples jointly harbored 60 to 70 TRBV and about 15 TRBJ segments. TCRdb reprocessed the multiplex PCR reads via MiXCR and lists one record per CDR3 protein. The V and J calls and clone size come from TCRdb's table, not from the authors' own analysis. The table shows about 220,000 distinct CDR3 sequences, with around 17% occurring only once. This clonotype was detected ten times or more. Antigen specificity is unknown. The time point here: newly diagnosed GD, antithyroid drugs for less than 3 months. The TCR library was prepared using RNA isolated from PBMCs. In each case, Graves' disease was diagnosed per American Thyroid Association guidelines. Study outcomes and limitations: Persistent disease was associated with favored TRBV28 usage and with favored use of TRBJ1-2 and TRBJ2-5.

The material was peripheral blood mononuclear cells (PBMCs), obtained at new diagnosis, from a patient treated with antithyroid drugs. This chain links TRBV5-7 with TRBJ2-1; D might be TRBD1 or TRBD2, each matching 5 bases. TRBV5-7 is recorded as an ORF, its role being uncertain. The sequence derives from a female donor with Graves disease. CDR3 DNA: TGTGCCAGCCGGAAGGGGAGCTACAATGAGCAGTTCTTC. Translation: CASRKGSYNEQFF.